This is a list of T cell receptor beta chains from one sample in a study of shared clonotypes between healthy human individuals. Clones were sequenced by immunoSEQ multiplex PCR, and TCRdb holds only the in-frame ones, with some missing. Among 2 million to 2.5 million clones listed, around 90% were seen once. The sample comprised naive CD4+ T cells from PBMCs. These receptors were obtained from a man younger than 35 in good health. Some clones in this sample may be carry-over from other donors' samples. CDR3s include the opening cysteine and the closing phenylalanine or tryptophan. The order of the fields is J gene, D gene, clone size, V gene, CDR3 protein, CDR3 DNA. D genes are given only for firm matches. The size field is filled for only some rows; it gives once, few, many or a size class.

TRBJ2-7 NA NA TRBV21-1 CATAPDRGDEQYF TGTGCCACTGCCCCGGACAGGGGGGACGAGCAGTACTTC
TRBJ1-2 TRBD1 NA TRBV28 CASGWQGALGYTF TGTGCCAGCGGCTGGCAGGGGGCCCTGGGCTACACCTTC
TRBJ1-2 TRBD1 NA TRBV28 CASRETGRGGYGYTF TGTGCCAGCAGGGAGACAGGGCGCGGTGGCTATGGCTACACCTTC
TRBJ2-3 NA NA TRBV28 CASRLDSTDTQYF TGTGCCAGCAGGCTTGACAGCACAGATACGCAGTATTTT
TRBJ2-2 NA NA TRBV5-1 CASSASSVPANTGELFF TGCGCCAGCAGCGCGTCTAGCGTCCCCGCGAACACCGGGGAGCTGTTTTTT
TRBJ2-5 NA NA TRBV5-1 CASSLGLLTQETQYF TGCGCCAGCAGCTTGGGACTGCTGACCCAAGAGACCCAGTACTTC
TRBJ2-7 TRBD1 NA TRBV6-1 CASSRTGLDEQYF TGTGCCAGCAGTCGGACAGGACTTGACGAGCAGTACTTC
TRBJ2-7 NA NA TRBV12-5 CASGRQRSPYEQYF TGTGCTAGTGGCCGACAGCGATCCCCCTACGAGCAGTACTTC
TRBJ2-7 TRBD1 NA TRBV29-1 CSVEGQGPHGGQYF TGCAGCGTTGAAGGACAGGGACCCCATGGCGGGCAGTACTTC
TRBJ2-7 TRBD2 NA TRBV19 CASSGGRGRLYEQYF TGTGCCAGCAGCGGGGGTCGGGGGCGTCTCTACGAGCAGTACTTC
TRBJ1-5 NA NA TRBV10-1 CASSERVEGLDQPQHF TGCGCCAGCAGTGAGAGGGTCGAGGGCTTGGATCAGCCCCAGCATTTT
TRBJ1-3 TRBD1 NA TRBV6-6 CASSLDRVTGNTIYF TGTGCCAGCAGTTTGGACAGGGTAACTGGAAACACCATATATTTT
TRBJ2-3 NA NA TRBV19 CASSIGPGESTDTQYF TGTGCCAGTAGTATAGGGCCAGGGGAGAGCACAGATACGCAGTATTTT
TRBJ1-1 NA NA TRBV28 CASSFGEGIAFF TGTGCCAGCAGTTTTGGGGAGGGGATAGCTTTCTTT
TRBJ2-7 TRBD2 NA TRBV7-2 CASSRSTAGVTSYEQYF TGTGCCAGCAGCCGAAGTACAGCGGGAGTTACGTCCTACGAGCAGTACTTC
TRBJ2-7 NA NA TRBV5-1 CASSFRGREQYF TGCGCCAGCAGCTTCAGGGGGAGGGAGCAGTACTTC
TRBJ2-1 NA NA TRBV6-5 CASSYRFGGEFEQFF TGTGCCAGCAGTTACAGGTTTGGGGGTGAGTTTGAGCAGTTCTTC
TRBJ2-1 NA NA TRBV2 CASSEALRSDNEQFF TGTGCCAGCAGTGAAGCGCTTCGTAGCGACAATGAGCAGTTCTTC
TRBJ1-6 TRBD1 NA TRBV28 CASSWDRNNSPLHF TGTGCCAGCAGCTGGGACAGAAATAATTCACCCCTCCACTTT
TRBJ2-7 TRBD1 NA TRBV5-1 CASRQQGAGYEQYF TGCGCCAGCAGGCAACAGGGGGCCGGCTACGAGCAGTACTTC
TRBJ2-7 NA once TRBV27 CASSVTGIQREQYF TGTGCCAGCAGTGTAACCGGGATCCAACGGGAGCAGTACTTC
TRBJ1-1 TRBD1 NA TRBV11-2 CASSLMAGGNTEAFF TGTGCCAGCAGCTTAATGGCAGGGGGTAATACTGAAGCTTTCTTT
TRBJ1-5 TRBD1 NA TRBV5-1 CASRRTGNSNQPQHF TGCGCCAGCAGGCGGACAGGGAATAGCAATCAGCCCCAGCATTTT
TRBJ2-7 TRBD2 NA TRBV7-9 CASSSIPGLAGEYYEQYF TGTGCCAGCAGCTCAATCCCGGGACTAGCGGGAGAGTACTACGAGCAGTACTTC
TRBJ1-5 NA NA TRBV15 CATSSPIYRVGQPQHF TGTGCCACCAGCAGCCCCATTTACAGGGTGGGTCAGCCCCAGCATTTT
TRBJ1-2 NA NA TRBV28 CASSLRRRYGYTF TGTGCCAGCAGTTTGCGAAGGCGATATGGCTACACCTTC
TRBJ2-5 TRBD2 NA TRBV10-3 CASSSGRARETQYF TGTGCCAGCTCTAGCGGGAGGGCCCGAGAGACCCAGTACTTC
TRBJ2-3 NA NA TRBV7-8 CASSLGRRTSTDTQYF TGTGCCAGCAGCTTAGGGCGGAGGACTAGCACAGATACGCAGTATTTT
TRBJ2-7 NA NA TRBV14 CASSSTRVHGQYF TGTGCCAGCAGCTCGACCAGGGTTCACGGGCAGTACTTC
TRBJ1-2 TRBD1 NA TRBV18 CASSVGQGMDGYTF TGTGCCAGCTCGGTTGGACAGGGGATGGATGGCTACACCTTC
TRBJ2-5 NA once TRBV7-9 CASSFLRGVGETQYF TGTGCCAGCAGCTTTCTGCGGGGCGTAGGAGAGACCCAGTACTTC
TRBJ1-2 NA once TRBV21-1 CASSPRAGGNYGYTF TGTGCCAGCAGCCCACGCGCAGGGGGCAACTATGGCTACACCTTC
TRBJ2-5 TRBD1 NA TRBV6-1 CASSEASRVQGARGETQYF TGTGCCAGCAGTGAAGCTTCCCGCGTCCAGGGGGCTCGGGGAGAGACCCAGTACTTC
TRBJ2-7 NA NA TRBV4-2 CASSQSQGGQYF TGTGCCAGCAGCCAAAGCCAGGGCGGGCAGTACTTC
TRBJ2-1 NA NA TRBV7-6 CASSALAPRGSYNEQFF TGTGCCAGCAGCGCACTGGCCCCCAGGGGCTCCTACAATGAGCAGTTCTTC
TRBJ2-7 TRBD2 NA TRBV6-5 CASSYLGTSGYEQYF TGTGCCAGCAGTTACTTGGGGACTAGCGGTTACGAGCAGTACTTC
TRBJ1-3 NA NA TRBV5-1 CASSLGLSAGNTIYF TGCGCCAGCAGCTTAGGGCTCTCTGCCGGAAACACCATATATTTT
TRBJ1-2 NA NA TRBV25-1 CASSELRSDYTF TGTGCCAGCAGTGAATTAAGATCTGACTACACCTTC
TRBJ2-7 TRBD2 NA TRBV2 CASRETSGSYEQYF TGTGCCAGCAGGGAAACTAGCGGATCCTACGAGCAGTACTTC
TRBJ2-3 TRBD2 NA TRBV14 CASSHSPGLAGFDTQYF TGTGCCAGCAGCCATTCCCCGGGACTAGCGGGATTTGATACGCAGTATTTT
TRBJ2-7 TRBD1 once TRBV25-1 CASSAQTGDEQYF TGTGCCAGCAGCGCCCAGACAGGGGACGAGCAGTACTTC
TRBJ1-6 NA NA TRBV28 CASSPVGLGNSPLHF TGTGCCAGCAGCCCTGTAGGGCTGGGGAATTCACCCCTCCACTTT
TRBJ1-3 NA NA TRBV5-1 CASSLSGGSGNTIYF TGCGCCAGCAGCTTGAGTGGGGGCTCTGGAAACACCATATATTTT
TRBJ2-5 NA NA TRBV7-2 CASSSRHPSETQYF TGTGCCAGCAGCTCTAGGCACCCCTCGGAGACCCAGTACTTC
TRBJ2-1 TRBD2 NA TRBV11-3 CASSLAPRAGRSYNEQFF TGTGCCAGCAGCTTAGCCCCTCGGGCCGGGAGGTCCTACAATGAGCAGTTCTTC
TRBJ1-1 NA few TRBV7-3 CASSPAIRNTEAFF TGTGCCAGCAGCCCTGCAATTCGGAACACTGAAGCTTTCTTT
TRBJ2-6 NA NA TRBV5-6 CASSLTGSGANVLTF TGTGCCAGCAGCTTGACAGGGTCTGGGGCCAACGTCCTGACTTTC
TRBJ1-5 NA NA TRBV28 CASSYRSGNQPQHF TGTGCCAGCAGCTACAGAAGTGGCAATCAGCCCCAGCATTTT